This T cell receptor beta chain was captured in a study of technical replicates of blood from several donors. With 6 bases removed from V and 3 bases from J, the gap between germline ends came to 6 bases. The CDR3 covers 10 residues. Per germline, CDR1 SQVTM and CDR2 ANQGSEA. Repertoires were generated with immunoSEQ multiplex PCR, while TCRdb's copy carries only in-frame clones and drops some. The sample shows around 80,000 clones, just under 95% of them seen only once. The gene calls are TRBV29-1 and TRBJ2-7, with D hard to call. The origin of this receptor is a human donor in good health. Specimen: T cells isolated from PBMCs. CDR3 in amino acids: CSVRNYEQYF. The CDR3 DNA reads as TGCAGCGTCCGTAACTACGAGCAGTACTTC.